One T cell receptor (beta chain) is described in this entry. These data originate in a study of shared clonotypes between healthy human individuals. Sequenced by immunoSEQ multiplex PCR; TCRdb stores in-frame clones only, minus some. The table lists around 720,000 clones, around 73% of them singletons. Germline CDR1 reads MDHEN; CDR2 reads SYDVKM. This CDR3 region has 14 residues. V lost 1 base and J 4 bases, leaving 11 bases between the germline ends. This chain links TRBV28 with TRBJ2-7, with a possible D match to TRBD1 (5 bases). This receptor was identified in a woman aged 30 to 39 in good health. The sequencing input was memory CD4+ T cells sorted from blood. Noted subset: CD45RA-negative fraction. CDR3 residues: CASSLSQGTYEQYF. In DNA form, the CDR3 reads TGTGCCAGCAGTTTATCGCAGGGCACTTACGAGCAGTACTTC.